The entry that follows covers one TCR beta chain sequence. Its antigen is not identified. The CDR3 spans 14 residues. V was clipped by 4 bases and J by 2 bases; unmatched bases: 8. In germline, CDR1 is SQVTM, CDR2 ANQGSEA. This sample stems from a study of blood T cells in healthy people across ages. Per individual sample, total RNA of at least 5 micrograms was extracted. With a J-beta primer mix and a sample-barcoded 5' primer, a second PCR ran about 6 to 11 cycles. In TCRdb, the 5' RACE reads were re-called with MiXCR into one record per CDR3 protein. In the table there are under 800,000 distinct CDR3 sequences, roughly 47% of which are singletons. General observations from the study: Whereas aged donors had fewer naive CD4+ cells, long-lived donors had more of them and higher diversity. From one million sequenced T cells, diversity estimates were lower bounds.

The gene calls are TRBV29-1 and TRBJ2-7; 7 bases agree with TRBD1. This receptor was identified in a woman aged 60 to 75 in good health. Sequenced input: blood. The chain's CDR3 is CSVGIWQGAYEQYF. In nucleotides, the CDR3 is TGCAGCGTTGGGATTTGGCAGGGGGCCTACGAGCAGTACTTC.